These 20 T cell receptor beta chains were sequenced from one sample in a study of blood T cell repertoires in COVID-19. TCRdb's copy holds only in-frame clones and misses some; the assay was immunoSEQ multiplex PCR. The table lists under 300,000 clones, about 85% of them singletons. The material sequenced was peripheral blood. These receptors originate from a man aged 25-40 years who had recovered from COVID-19.

The chain has TRBV9 and TRBJ1-2; 9 bases are a match to TRBD1. With V trimmed by 4 bases and J by 8 bases, 9 bases remained unmatched. The CDR3 covers 14 residues. Germline CDR1 and CDR2: SGDLS and YYNGEE. The CDR3 reads CASSPWTGERGYTF. Written as DNA, the CDR3 is TGTGCCAGCAGCCCATGGACAGGGGAGAGGGGCTACACCTTC.

This clone turned up a few times. This chain uses TRBV29-1 with TRBJ2-5; the D is unclear. With 4 bases removed from V and 3 bases from J, the gap between germline ends came to 18 bases. This CDR3 is 15 amino acids long. In germline, CDR1 is SQVTM, CDR2 ANQGSEA. The CDR3 sequence is CSVGGRRGWKETQYF. For the CDR3, the DNA is TGCAGCGTTGGAGGCAGAAGAGGATGGAAAGAGACCCAGTACTTC.

This sequence joins TRBV6-5 and TRBJ1-4; TRBD1 matches at 11 bases. Trimming cost V 8 bases and J 10 bases; bases outside gene matches: 6. CDR3 size: 13 residues. Per germline, CDR1 MNHEY and CDR2 SVGAGI. The CDR3 spells CASSGQGGGKLFF. CDR3 bases: TGTGCCAGCTCGGGACAGGGGGGGGGAAAACTGTTTTTT.

V usage is TRBV7-2 and J usage is TRBJ1-4; the D is unclear. The CDR3 is 14 amino acids. V lost 4 bases and J lost 7, with 13 bases in between. Germline V CDR1 and CDR2: SGHTA, FQGNSA. In DNA form, the CDR3 reads TGTGCCAGCAGCTACCAAGGCCGGGGTGAAAAACTGTTTTTT. Amino acid sequence: CASSYQGRGEKLFF. Based on the CDR3 plus reference TRBV7-2 and TRBJ1-4, the full variable domain is GAGVSQSPSNKVTEKGKDVELRCDPISGHTALYWYRQSLGQGLEFLIYFQGNSAPDKSGLPSDRFSAERTGGSVSTLTIQRTQQEDSAVYLCASSYQGRGEKLFFGSGTQLSVL.

The chain joins TRBV25-1 to TRBJ2-3; 10 nucleotides line up with TRBD2. V lost 3 bases, J lost 5 bases, and 5 bases stayed unmatched. Germline V gene lookup returns CDR1 MGHDK and CDR2 SYGVNS. This CDR3 has 15 amino acids. CDR3 bases: TGTGCCAGCAGTGAGACAGGGACTAGCGAAGATACGCAGTATTTT. Its protein product is CASSETGTSEDTQYF.

The table lists this clone with a count of one. This chain joins TRBV6-6 and TRBJ2-7; TRBD1 aligns across 9 bases. Trimming at V came to 6 bases and at J to 3 bases, leaving 9 bases not matched to a gene. Germline values: CDR1 MNHNY, CDR2 SVGAGI (reference sequence). The CDR3 runs 15 residues. CDR3 nucleotide sequence: TGTGCCAGCAGACCTGGGACAGGGAGGGGCTACGAGCAGTACTTC. It encodes CASRPGTGRGYEQYF.

CDR3 DNA: TGTGCCAGCAGCTCTGGACTAGCGGGGGGGTTATACGATGAGCAGTTCTTC. Translated: CASSSGLAGGLYDEQFF. This chain links TRBV7-9 with TRBJ2-1; 15 nucleotides line up with TRBD2. The CDR3 is made up of 17 amino acids. After removal of 4 bases from V and 8 bases from J, the junction contained 9 bases not matched to a gene. Germline V CDR1 and CDR2: SEHNR, FQNEAQ (reference sequence).

V and J are TRBV4-2 and TRBJ1-4; D remains unclear. Trimming removed 3 bases from V and 3 bases from J, with 17 bases in between. Germline V gene data show CDR1 as LGHNA and CDR2 as YNFKEQ. This CDR3 is 17 amino acids long. This CDR3 is CASSQKSQWLANEKLFF. The DNA of the CDR3 is TGTGCCAGCAGCCAGAAATCACAGTGGCTGGCTAATGAAAAACTGTTTTTT.

J is TRBJ2-7 and V is TRBV20-1; no clear D gene. The V end was cut by 7 bases, the J end by 4 bases, with 11 bases between. The germline gives CDR1 DFQATT, CDR2 SNEGSKA (reference sequence). This CDR3 comprises 11 residues. CDR3: CSVRSGYEQYF. The CDR3 bases are TGCAGTGTTAGGTCGGGTTACGAGCAGTACTTC.

V usage is TRBV2 and J usage is TRBJ2-7, with 7 bases matching TRBD1. The CDR3 consists of 18 residues. The V segment lost 6 bases and the J segment 7 bases; nucleotides outside the gene matches: 24. From germline, CDR1 is SNHLY and CDR2 FYNNEI. Written as DNA, the CDR3 is TGTGCCAGCAGCGGGCGTTCGACAGGACGAGGGGGCGTGGGAGAGCAGTACGTC. Protein product: CASSGRSTGRGGVGEQYV.

This chain connects TRBV9 to TRBJ1-6; D not certain. Trimming cost V 0 bases and J 0 bases, with 10 bases left between them. Germline assignment: CDR1 SGDLS and CDR2 YYNGEE. The CDR3 has 17 residues. DNA for the CDR3: TGTGCCAGCAGCGTAGATAGCAAGTCCTCCTATAATTCACCCCTCCACTTT. Protein sequence: CASSVDSKSSYNSPLHF.

The CDR3 DNA sequence: TGTGCCAGCAGCTTATGGGGGCTGGGGGCTGGTGAGCAGTTCTTC. Residues: CASSLWGLGAGEQFF. The V and J genes are TRBV11-2 and TRBJ2-1, with a tentative D call TRBD1 (6 bases). Deletions cut 2 bases from V and 9 bases from J, with 17 bases between. The germline V gene encodes CDR1 SGHAT and CDR2 FQNNGV. The CDR3 is 15 amino acids.

The chain employs TRBV5-6 and TRBJ1-6; D remains unclear. Trimming took 2 bases from V and 7 from J, leaving 13 bases between them. The CDR3 extends over 15 amino acids. CDR1 is SGHDT and CDR2 is YYEEEE in the germline V gene. As DNA, the CDR3 is TGTGCCAGCAGCTTAATTGACGCCAGGAATTCACCCCTCCACTTT. Protein sequence: CASSLIDARNSPLHF.

This chain joins TRBV3-1 (or the pseudogene TRBV3-2) and TRBJ2-7; D possibly corresponds to TRBD2 (6 bases). The CDR3 is 12 amino acids. CDR1 LGHDT and CDR2 YNNKEL come from the germline V gene (reference sequence). The V and J ends lost 2 bases and 6 bases respectively, with 8 bases between them. The CDR3 DNA reads TGTGCCAGCAGCCAATTGGGAGGCGAGCAGTACGTC. It translates to CASSQLGGEQYV.

This clone has just a few counts. The chain combines TRBV7-8 with TRBJ2-2, with D perhaps TRBD2 (6 bases). Germline V lookup: CDR1 SGHVS, CDR2 FQNEAQ. The germline V and J ends were trimmed by 4 bases and 4 bases, with 22 bases remaining between them. The CDR3 is made up of 18 amino acids. CDR3 DNA: TGTGCCAGCAGCTCCACCGGGACTGCCGATTGGGGCACCGGGGAGCTGTTTTTT. It is translated as CASSSTGTADWGTGELFF.

The genes are TRBV6-6 and TRBJ2-1; D is ambiguous. Germline loops: CDR1 MNHNY, CDR2 SVGAGI (reference sequence). CDR3 size: 15 residues. V gave up 0 bases and J gave up 9 bases, with 15 bases separating them. CDR3: CASSYSGALGSEQFF. CDR3 in DNA: TGTGCCAGCAGTTACTCAGGAGCCCTCGGAAGTGAGCAGTTCTTC.

The chain joins TRBV7-3 to TRBJ2-3; a weak D match, TRBD2 (5 bases). This CDR3 comprises 17 residues. CDR1 is SGHTA and CDR2 is FQGTGA in the germline V gene. V lost 1 base to trimming and J lost 1 base, with 15 bases between them. In DNA, the CDR3 is TGTGCCAGCAGCTTAATGTCTCCGCCGGAGGGCACAGATACGCAGTATTTT. It translates to CASSLMSPPEGTDTQYF.

V gene TRBV5-1 combines with J gene TRBJ1-2; 9 positions match TRBD1. Per germline, CDR1 SGHRS and CDR2 YFSETQ. The CDR3 runs 14 residues. With V trimmed by 3 bases and J by 5 bases, 5 bases remained unmatched. The CDR3 region has the DNA TGCGCCAGCAGCTCCGGGACAGGGAATTATGGCTACACCTTC. This encodes CASSSGTGNYGYTF.

V gene TRBV5-1 combines with J gene TRBJ2-5; 7 bases line up with TRBD2. J gave up 0 bases and V 4 bases, and 6 bases lay outside the gene matches. Germline-derived CDR1 and CDR2 are SGHRS and YFSETQ. This CDR3 comprises 15 residues. CDR3 in amino acids: CASSQVLADQETQYF. In DNA, the CDR3 is TGCGCCAGCAGCCAGGTGCTAGCGGACCAAGAGACCCAGTACTTC.

The rearrangement joins TRBV2 to TRBJ1-5; D ambiguous. Trimming took 3 bases from V and 7 from J, leaving 10 bases between them. Germline V lookup: CDR1 SNHLY, CDR2 FYNNEI. CDR3 size: 13 residues. CDR3 region: CASSELAEQPQHF. The CDR3 nucleotides are TGTGCCAGCAGTGAGTTGGCCGAACAGCCCCAGCATTTT. The full variable domain, its missing parts supplied by reference TRBV2 and TRBJ1-5, is EPEVTQTPSHQVTQMGQEVILRCVPISNHLYFYWYRQILGQKVEFLVSFYNNEISEKSEIFDDQFSVERPDGSNFTLKIRSTKLEDSAMYFCASSELAEQPQHFGDGTRLSIL.